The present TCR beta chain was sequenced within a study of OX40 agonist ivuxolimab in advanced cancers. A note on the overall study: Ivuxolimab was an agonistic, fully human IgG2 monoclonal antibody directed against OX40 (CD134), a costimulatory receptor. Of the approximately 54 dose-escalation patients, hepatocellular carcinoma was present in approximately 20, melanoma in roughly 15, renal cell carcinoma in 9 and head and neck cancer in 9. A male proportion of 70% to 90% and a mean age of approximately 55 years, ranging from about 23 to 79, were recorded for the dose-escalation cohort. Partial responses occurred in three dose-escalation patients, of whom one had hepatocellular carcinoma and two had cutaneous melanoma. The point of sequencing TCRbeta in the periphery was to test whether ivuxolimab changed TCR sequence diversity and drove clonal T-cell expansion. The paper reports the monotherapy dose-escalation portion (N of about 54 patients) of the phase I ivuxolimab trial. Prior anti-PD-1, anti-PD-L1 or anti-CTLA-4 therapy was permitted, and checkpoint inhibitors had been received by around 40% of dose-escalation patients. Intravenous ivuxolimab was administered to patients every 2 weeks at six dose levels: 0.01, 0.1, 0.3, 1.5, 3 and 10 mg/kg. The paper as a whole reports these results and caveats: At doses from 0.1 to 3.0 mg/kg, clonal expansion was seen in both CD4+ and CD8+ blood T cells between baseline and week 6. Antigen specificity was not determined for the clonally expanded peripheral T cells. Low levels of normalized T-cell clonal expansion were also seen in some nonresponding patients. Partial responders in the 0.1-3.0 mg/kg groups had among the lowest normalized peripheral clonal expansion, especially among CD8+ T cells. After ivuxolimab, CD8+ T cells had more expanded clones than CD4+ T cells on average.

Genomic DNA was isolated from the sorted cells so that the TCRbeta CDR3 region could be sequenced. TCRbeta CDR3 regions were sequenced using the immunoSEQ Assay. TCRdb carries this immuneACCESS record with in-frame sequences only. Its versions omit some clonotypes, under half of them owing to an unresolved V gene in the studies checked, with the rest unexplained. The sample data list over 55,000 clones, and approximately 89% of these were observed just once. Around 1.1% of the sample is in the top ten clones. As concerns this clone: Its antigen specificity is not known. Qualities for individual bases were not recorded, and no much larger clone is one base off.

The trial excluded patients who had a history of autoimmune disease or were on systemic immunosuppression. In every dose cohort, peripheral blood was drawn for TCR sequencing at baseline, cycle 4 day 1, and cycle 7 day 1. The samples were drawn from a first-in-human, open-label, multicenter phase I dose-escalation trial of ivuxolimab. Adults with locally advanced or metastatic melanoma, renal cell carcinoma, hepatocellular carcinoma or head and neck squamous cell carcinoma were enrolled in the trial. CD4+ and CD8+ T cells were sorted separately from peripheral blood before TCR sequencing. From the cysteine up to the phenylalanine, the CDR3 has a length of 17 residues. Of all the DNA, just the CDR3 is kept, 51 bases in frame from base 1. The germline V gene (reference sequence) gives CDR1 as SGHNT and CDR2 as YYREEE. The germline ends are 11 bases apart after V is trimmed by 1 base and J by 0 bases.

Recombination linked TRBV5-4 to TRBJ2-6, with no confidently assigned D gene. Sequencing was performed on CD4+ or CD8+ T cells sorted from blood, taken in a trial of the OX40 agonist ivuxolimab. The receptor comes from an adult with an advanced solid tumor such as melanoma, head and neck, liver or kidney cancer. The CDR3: CASSLSGVYSGANVLTF. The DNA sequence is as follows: TGTGCCAGCAGCTTGTCGGGCGTTTACTCTGGGGCCAACGTCCTGACTTTC. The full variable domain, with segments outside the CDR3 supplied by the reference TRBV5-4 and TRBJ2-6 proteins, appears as ETGVTQSPTHLIKTRGQQVTLRCSSQSGHNTVSWYQQALGQGPQFIFQYYREEENGRGNFPPRFSGLQFPNYSSELNVNALELDDSALYLCASSLSGVYSGANVLTFGAGSRLTVL.